A selection of T cell receptor beta chains follows, all from one sample in a study of blood T cell repertoires in COVID-19. The data were produced by immunoSEQ multiplex PCR, yet TCRdb's version contains in-frame clones alone and is incomplete. The sample contains hundreds of thousands of clones, approximately 90% of which appear only once. The sequenced material came from PBMCs or T cells enriched from blood (not recorded which). The source of these receptors is a man over 45 who had been exposed to COVID-19. Each CDR3 is given with its conserved first and last residue. The D gene is left open where the match is weak. Where a row states a size, it is once, few, many or the class of an expanded clone; other rows omit it.

D gene: TRBD1
clone size: .
J gene: TRBJ2-1
V gene: TRBV29-1
CDR3 DNA: TGCAGCGTTGAAGGGGACAGGGGATACAATGAGCAGTTCTTC
CDR3 protein: CSVEGDRGYNEQFF

D gene: TRBD2
clone size: .
J gene: TRBJ2-5
V gene: TRBV6-5
CDR3 DNA: TGTGCCAGCAGTTACGGACTAGCGGGAATCCAAGAGACCCAGTACTTC
CDR3 protein: CASSYGLAGIQETQYF

D gene: .
clone size: few
J gene: TRBJ1-1
V gene: TRBV11-3
CDR3 DNA: TGTGCCAGCAGCTTTTACAGGGAGAAAAATGCTTTCTTT
CDR3 protein: CASSFYREKNAFF

D gene: .
clone size: once
J gene: TRBJ1-1
V gene: TRBV18
CDR3 DNA: TGTGCCAGCTCTCCAGACAGGTTTTGGGCTTTCTTT
CDR3 protein: CASSPDRFWAFF

D gene: .
clone size: .
J gene: TRBJ1-6
V gene: TRBV25-1
CDR3 DNA: TGTGCCAGCAGTGACCCCGGCTCCTATAATTCACCCCTCCACTTT
CDR3 protein: CASSDPGSYNSPLHF

D gene: .
clone size: once
J gene: TRBJ1-2
V gene: TRBV5-5
CDR3 DNA: TGTGCCAGCAGCCAGGACTTACCTCATGGCTACACCTTC
CDR3 protein: CASSQDLPHGYTF

D gene: TRBD2
clone size: .
J gene: TRBJ2-6
V gene: TRBV14
CDR3 DNA: TGTGCCAGCAGCTCGGGACTAGCGGGGGGGCTTTCTGGGGCCAACGTCCTGACTTTC
CDR3 protein: CASSSGLAGGLSGANVLTF

D gene: .
clone size: .
J gene: TRBJ2-1
V gene: TRBV9
CDR3 DNA: TGTGCCAGCAGCGTAGAAGGAGTCGGAAATGAGCAGTTCTTC
CDR3 protein: CASSVEGVGNEQFF

D gene: TRBD2
clone size: .
J gene: TRBJ2-5
V gene: TRBV5-1
CDR3 DNA: TGCGCCAGCAGCCCGGCGGGGGGGAACGAAGAGACCCAGTACTTC
CDR3 protein: CASSPAGGNEETQYF

D gene: TRBD1
clone size: .
J gene: TRBJ1-2
V gene: TRBV28
CDR3 DNA: TGTGCCAGCAGACTTACAGGGGATGGAGGCTACACCTTC
CDR3 protein: CASRLTGDGGYTF

D gene: TRBD1
clone size: .
J gene: TRBJ2-3
V gene: TRBV7-9
CDR3 DNA: TGTGCCAGCAGCTTACTCTTCACAGGGGGCCACGGTGGGCAGTATTTT
CDR3 protein: CASSLLFTGGHGGQYF

D gene: TRBD1
clone size: .
J gene: TRBJ2-7
V gene: TRBV18
CDR3 DNA: TGTGCCAGCTCACCCTCCGGGACAGGGGCTGGGGGAAAGCAGTACTTC
CDR3 protein: CASSPSGTGAGGKQYF

D gene: .
clone size: .
J gene: TRBJ2-1
V gene: TRBV12-3/TRBV12-4
CDR3 DNA: TGTGCCAGCCACCGAGGCAGCTACAATGAGCAGTTCTTC
CDR3 protein: CASHRGSYNEQFF

D gene: TRBD1
clone size: once
J gene: TRBJ1-6
V gene: TRBV9
CDR3 DNA: TGTGCCAGCAGCGTAGGGACAGGGGGCCGGGATTCACCCCTCCACTTT
CDR3 protein: CASSVGTGGRDSPLHF

D gene: TRBD1
clone size: .
J gene: TRBJ1-2
V gene: TRBV19
CDR3 DNA: TGTGCCAGTAGTGACAGGGAGGCCTATGGCTACACCTTC
CDR3 protein: CASSDREAYGYTF

D gene: TRBD1
clone size: .
J gene: TRBJ1-1
V gene: TRBV18
CDR3 DNA: TGTGCCAGCTCATCACTCCCAGGGGGAAGCTTGAACACTGAAGCTTTCTTT
CDR3 protein: CASSSLPGGSLNTEAFF

D gene: TRBD1
clone size: .
J gene: TRBJ1-2
V gene: TRBV5-1
CDR3 DNA: TGCGCCAGCAGCTTGGACCAAGGGACAGGGGGCCGAGATGGCTACACCTTC
CDR3 protein: CASSLDQGTGGRDGYTF

D gene: TRBD1
clone size: once
J gene: TRBJ1-1
V gene: TRBV9
CDR3 DNA: TGTGCCAGCAGCGTAGGAACAGGGGGTGGAATGAACACTGAAGCTTTCTTT
CDR3 protein: CASSVGTGGGMNTEAFF

D gene: TRBD1
clone size: once
J gene: TRBJ1-6
V gene: TRBV28
CDR3 DNA: TGTGCCAGCAGTTTAATGGACAGGGATAATTCACCCCTCCACTTT
CDR3 protein: CASSLMDRDNSPLHF

D gene: TRBD1
clone size: .
J gene: TRBJ2-3
V gene: TRBV4-1
CDR3 DNA: TGCGCCAGCAGCCAAGACTCGCGACAGGGGGTTGATACGCAGTATTTT
CDR3 protein: CASSQDSRQGVDTQYF

D gene: .
clone size: .
J gene: TRBJ2-1
V gene: TRBV13
CDR3 DNA: TGTGCCAGCAGATTTTACGGCGTTACGGGCAATGAGCAGTTCTTC
CDR3 protein: CASRFYGVTGNEQFF

D gene: .
clone size: .
J gene: TRBJ1-6
V gene: TRBV15
CDR3 DNA: TGTGCCACCAGGGGCCTCTCCCAGGAATATAATTCACCCCTCCACTTT
CDR3 protein: CATRGLSQEYNSPLHF

D gene: .
clone size: .
J gene: TRBJ1-1
V gene: TRBV3-1/TRBV3-2
CDR3 DNA: TGTGCCAGCAGACCTTACCTATACAGGGAATCTGAAGCTTTCTTT
CDR3 protein: CASRPYLYRESEAFF

D gene: .
clone size: .
J gene: TRBJ2-1
V gene: TRBV5-6
CDR3 DNA: TGTGCCAGCAGCTCACCGGGACTTAACTCCAATGAGCAGTTCTTC
CDR3 protein: CASSSPGLNSNEQFF

D gene: TRBD1
clone size: .
J gene: TRBJ1-4
V gene: TRBV5-6
CDR3 DNA: TGTGCCAGCAGCTTGGTAACCGAGGGACAGGCAACTAATGAAAAACTGTTTTTT
CDR3 protein: CASSLVTEGQATNEKLFF

D gene: .
clone size: .
J gene: TRBJ1-1
V gene: TRBV15
CDR3 DNA: TGTGCCACCAGCAGTAACGGAGGGACCACTGAAGCTTTCTTT
CDR3 protein: CATSSNGGTTEAFF

D gene: .
clone size: .
J gene: TRBJ1-3
V gene: TRBV27
CDR3 DNA: TGTGCCAGCAGTCAGGGTTTGCCAGCAGGGTTTGGTGGAAACACCATATATTTT
CDR3 protein: CASSQGLPAGFGGNTIYF

D gene: TRBD1
clone size: .
J gene: TRBJ1-1
V gene: TRBV29-1
CDR3 DNA: TGCAGCGTTTCCGACAGGGGGTATACTGAAGCTTTCTTT
CDR3 protein: CSVSDRGYTEAFF

D gene: TRBD1
clone size: .
J gene: TRBJ1-1
V gene: TRBV4-2
CDR3 DNA: TGTGCCAGCAGCCAAGATCCAGGGGGAGACGGTGAAGCTTTCTTT
CDR3 protein: CASSQDPGGDGEAFF

D gene: TRBD1
clone size: .
J gene: TRBJ1-1
V gene: TRBV9
CDR3 DNA: TGTGCCAGTAAGCCCGGACAGGGAGCGGTAACTGAAGCTTTCTTT
CDR3 protein: CASKPGQGAVTEAFF

D gene: .
clone size: .
J gene: TRBJ2-7
V gene: TRBV6-1
CDR3 DNA: TGTGCCAGCAGTGAAGCAGCGACTGTCAGCTCCTACGAGCAGTACTTC
CDR3 protein: CASSEAATVSSYEQYF

D gene: .
clone size: once
J gene: TRBJ1-4
V gene: TRBV7-9
CDR3 DNA: TGTGCCAGCAGCTTGAGGGCGGGTGAAAAACTGTTTTTT
CDR3 protein: CASSLRAGEKLFF

D gene: .
clone size: .
J gene: TRBJ1-2
V gene: TRBV3-1/TRBV3-2
CDR3 DNA: TGTGCCAGCAGCCAAGATCGTCCAGGCAGGGCAAACTATGGCTACACCTTC
CDR3 protein: CASSQDRPGRANYGYTF

D gene: .
clone size: .
J gene: TRBJ2-1
V gene: TRBV24-1
CDR3 DNA: TGTGCCACCAGTGACTTTAGGCGCGGCGGTGAGCAGTTCTTC
CDR3 protein: CATSDFRRGGEQFF

D gene: .
clone size: once
J gene: TRBJ1-2
V gene: TRBV25-1
CDR3 DNA: TGTGCCAGCAGTGAACTAGGCAACAACTATGGCTACACCTTC
CDR3 protein: CASSELGNNYGYTF

D gene: TRBD1
clone size: .
J gene: TRBJ1-1
V gene: TRBV6-5
CDR3 DNA: TGTGCCAGCAGTCTGACAGGGTCAGCGTTTTCCCGCGCTTTCTTT
CDR3 protein: CASSLTGSAFSRAFF